This T cell receptor beta chain originates from a study of blood T cell repertoires in COVID-19. The overall study: Italy, Spain and the United States were the sources of the convalescent and acute COVID-19 samples.

Profiled with immunoSEQ multiplex PCR; TCRdb holds only in-frame clones, not every one. The sample yields 240,000 or so clones, roughly 76% seen once. Germline assignment: CDR1 SGHTA and CDR2 FQGNSA. This CDR3 is 16 amino acids long. V was pared by 5 bases and J by 6 bases, with 7 bases of the junction left unmatched. Seattle patients were enrolled while actively infected and followed longitudinally. Sequenced: peripheral blood. The V gene is TRBV7-2, the J gene TRBJ2-1; 13 positions agree with TRBD2. The receptor was derived from a woman older than 75 with COVID-19, enrolled during active disease. CDR3 sequence reads: CASSRRTSGRVNEQFF. DNA for the CDR3: TGTGCCAGCAGCCGCCGGACTAGCGGGAGAGTCAATGAGCAGTTCTTC.